The clone carrying this TCR beta chain was observed a few times. Antigen unknown. Trimming cost V 4 bases and J 7 bases; bases outside gene matches: 7. The CDR3 has 15 residues. Germline CDR1 is KGHSH and CDR2 is LQKENI. The data stem from a study of CD8 T cells in ankylosing spondylitis. Whole-study findings and limits: Several highly homologous variants made up a TCR beta motif, and this motif appeared characteristic of ankylosing spondylitis blood.

Generation of TCR beta libraries employed quantitative 5'-RACE incorporating molecular barcodes. TCRdb ran MiXCR on the 5' RACE reads and lists one entry per CDR3 protein. The table has 250,000 or so distinct CDR3 sequences, around 10% seen once. This TCR came from a male donor with ankylosing spondylitis or in good health (not recorded which). This sequence joins TRBV18 and TRBJ2-1, with 10 nucleotides matching TRBD2. Material: blood, either unsorted or a sorted T cell fraction (not recorded which). CDR3 coding DNA: TGTGCCAGCTCACAGAGCGGGGGGGCAGCAAATGAGCAGTTCTTC. Its translation: CASSQSGGAANEQFF. Complete variable domain (other parts from reference TRBV18 and TRBJ2-1): NAGVMQNPRHLVRRRGQEARLRCSPMKGHSHVYWYRQLPEEGLKFMVYLQKENIIDESGMPKERFSAEFPKEGPSILRIQQVVRGDSAAYFCASSQSGGAANEQFFGPGTRLTVL.